Listed below are T cell receptor beta chains from one sample, sequenced in a study of prognosis after radiotherapy for stage I lung cancer. Each CDR3 protein is one row after TCRdb ran MiXCR on the multiplex PCR reads. The sample includes about 25,000 distinct CDR3 sequences, approximately 40% of them seen just once. The starting material was PBMCs, obtained before or after stereotactic body radiation therapy (not recorded which). These receptors originate from a donor aged 50 or older with non-small cell lung cancer. Each CDR3 is given with its conserved first and last residue. D genes are given only for firm matches. Clone sizes are given selectively: once, few, many, or a class where the clone is expanded.

>NA|TRBD1|TRBV5-1|TRBJ1-2
TGCGCCAGCAGCTTGGCCGGGACAGATAACTATGGCTACACCTTC
CASSLAGTDNYGYTF
>many|NA|TRBV7-2|TRBJ2-1
TGTGCCAGCAGCCCGGGGCTAGCAAGCTCCTACAATGAGCAGTTCTTC
CASSPGLASSYNEQFF
>few|NA|TRBV12-3/TRBV12-4|TRBJ1-4
TGTGCCAGCAGTTTAGACGGGGTACGGGAAAAACTGTTTTTT
CASSLDGVREKLFF
>many|NA|TRBV7-2|TRBJ2-7
TGTGCCAGCAGCTTAGATCTGAGCGAGCAGTACTTC
CASSLDLSEQYF
>medium-sized|NA|TRBV12-3/TRBV12-4|TRBJ2-1
TGTGCCAGCAGTTTAAGTGGCACTTACAATGAGCAGTTCTTC
CASSLSGTYNEQFF
>many|NA|TRBV20-1|TRBJ1-2
TGCAGTGCTAGCAACCCCAAAGGGATAGGGGTATATGGCTACACCTTC
CSASNPKGIGVYGYTF
>many|NA|TRBV11-2|TRBJ1-4
TGTGCCAGCAGCCGGGGGTACCGTGAAAAACTGTTTTTT
CASSRGYREKLFF
>many|TRBD1|TRBV12-3/TRBV12-4|TRBJ2-5
TGTGCCAGCACCCTCAGGGGGCACCAAGAGACCCAGTACTTC
CASTLRGHQETQYF
>many|TRBD1|TRBV28|TRBJ2-5
TGTGCCAGCAGTTTACCGGGACAGGGACAAGAGACCCAGTACTTC
CASSLPGQGQETQYF
>NA|NA|TRBV6-2/TRBV6-3|TRBJ2-1
TGTGCCAGCAGTGGAACTAGTGACTACAATGAGCGGTTCTTC
CASSGTSDYNERFF
>medium-sized|NA|TRBV6-1|TRBJ1-6
TGTGCCAGCAGTGACCAGGGATGGGGTAATTCACCCCTCCACTTT
CASSDQGWGNSPLHF
>NA|NA|TRBV12-3/TRBV12-4|TRBJ2-2
TGTGCCAGCAGCCGGGGAATGAACACCGTGGAGCTGTTTTTT
CASSRGMNTVELFF
>many|TRBD2|TRBV18|TRBJ2-3
TGTGCCAGCTCACCAACCAGCGGGAGTGTGGATACGCAGTATTTT
CASSPTSGSVDTQYF
>NA|NA|TRBV6-2/TRBV6-3|TRBJ2-1
TGTGCCAGCTCCCACTTATATTGCTCCTACAATGAGCAGTTCTTC
CASSHLYCSYNEQFF
>NA|NA|TRBV6-1|TRBJ2-2
TGTGCCAGCAAGGGGCGAGGCAATGTGGAGCTGTTTTTT
CASKGRGNVELFF
>NA|NA|TRBV19|TRBJ2-5
TGTGCCAGTAGTATAGGGCTCGAGGACGAGACCCAGTACTTC
CASSIGLEDETQYF
>many|NA|TRBV7-3|TRBJ1-4
TGTGCCAGCAGCTTAGCCCACGGGGGGAAACTGTTTTTT
CASSLAHGGKLFF
>many|NA|TRBV2|TRBJ2-5
TGTGCCAGCGATGGACGCAACCAAGAGACCCAGTACTTC
CASDGRNQETQYF
>many|NA|TRBV14|TRBJ2-7
TGTGCCAGCAGCCAAGAGAGGGGTTTTAGGGCGGGGCGATACTACGAGCAGTACTTC
CASSQERGFRAGRYYEQYF
>NA|NA|TRBV6-1|TRBJ1-2
TGTGCCAGCAGTCCCTGGGGGGGGTATGGCTACACCTTC
CASSPWGGYGYTF
>NA|NA|TRBV20-1|TRBJ1-5
TGCAGTGGTTCCGGGACACGTGGAAATCAGCCCCAGCATTTT
CSGSGTRGNQPQHF
>medium-sized|TRBD1|TRBV5-1|TRBJ2-7
TGCGCCAGCAGCTGGGGACAGGGGGCGGGCGAGCAGTACTTC
CASSWGQGAGEQYF
>many|NA|TRBV5-4|TRBJ1-4
TGTGCCAGCAGCTTGGACATTAATGAAAAACTGTTTTTT
CASSLDINEKLFF
>NA|NA|TRBV28|TRBJ2-3
NA
CASSPSGLAVGVGTQYF
>NA|TRBD1|TRBV10-1|TRBJ2-2
TGCGCCAGCAGTGAGTGGGACAGAAACCCGAACACCGGGGAGCTGTTTTTT
CASSEWDRNPNTGELFF
>medium-sized|TRBD2|TRBV20-1|TRBJ2-1
TGCAGTGCTAGAAACCCTAGCGGGAGTGGGGATGAGCAGTTCTTC
CSARNPSGSGDEQFF
>many|NA|TRBV15|TRBJ2-3
TGTGCCACCAGGAGAGATTCCCCCCGGGACATCGACTCTAGCACAGATACGCAGTATTTT
CATRRDSPRDIDSSTDTQYF
>many|NA|TRBV28|TRBJ1-2
TGTGCCAGCACCAGAGACTTCAACTATGGCTACACCTTC
CASTRDFNYGYTF
>NA|NA|TRBV6-9|TRBJ2-7
TGTGCCAGCAGTTATGTTACAGGGGGGGACGAGCAGTACTTC
CASSYVTGGDEQYF
>NA|TRBD1|TRBV7-9|TRBJ2-7
TGTGCCAGCAGCTTAGCTACGGGGTACAGGGGGGAATACGAGCAGTACTTC
CASSLATGYRGEYEQYF
>many|TRBD1|TRBV18|TRBJ1-4
TGTGCCAGCTCATTCCCAGGGGGACAGCGCAATGAAAAACTGTTTTTT
CASSFPGGQRNEKLFF
>many|TRBD2|TRBV20-1|TRBJ2-1
TGCAGTGCTTCCGCTCACGGACTAGCGGGGTACAATGAGCAGTTCTTC
CSASAHGLAGYNEQFF
>many|NA|TRBV20-1|TRBJ2-7
TGCAGTGCTAGAGATGGAGGGGCCTTAATCGGCGAGCAGTACTTC
CSARDGGALIGEQYF
>NA|NA|TRBV6-1|TRBJ2-6
TGTGCCAGCAGATTCACGGGGTTCAACGTCCTGACTTTC
CASRFTGFNVLTF
>NA|TRBD1|TRBV6-1|TRBJ2-7
TGTGCCAGCAGTGAAATTCCGGGACAGGGGACCCACGAGCAGTACTTC
CASSEIPGQGTHEQYF
>NA|NA|TRBV2|TRBJ1-2
TGTGCCAGCAGTGATTCAGGGGTTCGCTATGGCTACACCTTC
CASSDSGVRYGYTF
>NA|NA|TRBV5-5|TRBJ2-7
TGTGCCAGCAGCCCGAGCCTAGCTGTGTCCTACGAGCAGTACTTC
CASSPSLAVSYEQYF
>once|NA|TRBV24-1|TRBJ2-3
TGTGCCACCAGTGTTGGGGGCACAGATACGCAGTATTTT
CATSVGGTDTQYF
>once|NA|TRBV12-3/TRBV12-4|TRBJ2-2
TGTGCCAGCAGTCTAACAGGGAGCATCTGGGAGCTGTTTTTT
CASSLTGSIWELFF
>NA|NA|TRBV18|TRBJ2-5
TGTGCCAGCTCACAAGTGACCACCCAAGAGACCCAGTACTTC
CASSQVTTQETQYF
>NA|NA|TRBV5-8|TRBJ2-5
TGTGCCAGCAGCCCTGGGACTTACCAAGAGACCCAGTACTTC
CASSPGTYQETQYF
>many|NA|TRBV20-1|TRBJ2-1
TGCAGTGCTAGCGGGAGCTCCTACAATGAGCAGTTCTTC
CSASGSSYNEQFF
>few|TRBD1|TRBV6-1|TRBJ1-5
TGTGCCAGCAGTGTTAAAGACAGGGGAAATCAGCCCCAGCATTTT
CASSVKDRGNQPQHF
>NA|NA|TRBV6-5|TRBJ2-7
TGTGCCAGCAGTTACTCTGGGTACGATCAGTACTTC
CASSYSGYDQYF
>NA|TRBD2|TRBV27|TRBJ2-7
TGTGCCAGCAGTACGATAGCGGGAGCGCCCTACAATGAGCAGTACTTC
CASSTIAGAPYNEQYF
>many|NA|TRBV5-1|TRBJ2-3
TGCGCCAGCAGCTTGGCCGGCACACAGATATCTAGCACAGATACGCAGTATTTT
CASSLAGTQISSTDTQYF
>medium-sized|NA|TRBV6-1|TRBJ1-2
TGTGCCAGCACCCAAACTGGTACCTATGGCTACACCTTC
CASTQTGTYGYTF
>NA|NA|TRBV28|TRBJ2-7
TGTGCCAGCAGTTCCCTAGGAGATTACGAGCAGTACTTC
CASSSLGDYEQYF